This T cell receptor beta chain originates from a study of shared clonotypes between healthy human individuals. General observations from the study: Blood alone was sampled, and tissue repertoires likely differ. Non-shared clonotypes were found to have lower generation probabilities than the clonotypes that were shared by all four of the sorted-subset donors.

Naive-designated CD8 cells lacked CD45RO, were positively enriched for CCR7, and omitted terminally differentiated effector memory CD45RA+ cells. To note about this clone: No antigen is known for it.

V was pared by 6 bases and J by 7 bases, with 18 bases between. This CDR3 is built from 14 residues. Germline V CDR1 and CDR2: MDHEN, SYDVKM. Profiled with immunoSEQ multiplex PCR; TCRdb holds only in-frame clones, not every one. The sample contains 630,000 or so clones, about 98% of which appear only once. This sequence was found in a man aged 30 to 39 in good health. Sequences were obtained from naive CD8+ T cells sorted from blood. V usage is TRBV28 and J usage is TRBJ1-2, with no clear D. CDR3 nucleotide sequence: TGTGCCAGCAGCACACCACCGGGAGCCCGTGGCTACACCTTC. Translation gives CASSTPPGARGYTF.